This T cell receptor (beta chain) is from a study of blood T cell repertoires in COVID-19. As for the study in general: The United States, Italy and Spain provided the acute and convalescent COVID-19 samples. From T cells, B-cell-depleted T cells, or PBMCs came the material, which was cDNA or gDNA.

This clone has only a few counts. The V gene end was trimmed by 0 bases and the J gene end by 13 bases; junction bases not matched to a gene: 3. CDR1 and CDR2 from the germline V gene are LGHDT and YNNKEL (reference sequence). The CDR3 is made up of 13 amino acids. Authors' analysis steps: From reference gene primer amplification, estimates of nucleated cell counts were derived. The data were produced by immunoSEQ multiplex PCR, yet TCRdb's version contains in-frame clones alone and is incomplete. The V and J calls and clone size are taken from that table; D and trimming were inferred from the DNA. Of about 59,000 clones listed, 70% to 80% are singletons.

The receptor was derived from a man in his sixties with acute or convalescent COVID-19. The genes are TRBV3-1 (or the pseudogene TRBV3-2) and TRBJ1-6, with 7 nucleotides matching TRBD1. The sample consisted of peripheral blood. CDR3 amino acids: CASSQDIGGPLHF. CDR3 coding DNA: TGTGCCAGCAGCCAAGACATAGGGGGCCCCCTCCACTTT.